This TCR beta chain stems from a study of a mutant IDH1 vaccine in newly diagnosed glioma. This CDR3 region has 16 residues. Per the germline V gene, CDR1 is MGHRA and CDR2 is YSYEKL. Sample time point: week 47, end of study. The study gave 300 ug of mutant IDH1 20-mer peptide per vaccine dose, with topical imiquimod. A remark on this clone: What it recognizes is unknown. The junction differs from germline at one of its ends, possibly a read error.

Some clones are missing from TCRdb's copy, which holds only in-frame ones; the method was immunoSEQ multiplex PCR. This table has about 52,000 clones, approximately 76% appearing once. The material sequenced was PBMCs, taken from a glioma patient whose treatment included an IDH1 peptide vaccine. The chain links TRBV4-1 to TRBJ1-2, with 10 bases fitting TRBD1. The TCR sequence derives from a woman aged 40 to 50 with glioma. Some clones in this sample may be carry-over from other donors' samples. The CDR3 DNA sequence: TGCGCCAACAGCCAAGTTTGGGGACAGGGGAACTATGGCTACACCTTC. Encoded protein: CANSQVWGQGNYGYTF.